One sample yielded the 6 T cell receptor beta chains listed below, sequenced in a study of radiotherapy plus CTLA-4 blockade in lung cancer. Clones were sequenced by immunoSEQ multiplex PCR, and TCRdb holds only the in-frame ones, with some missing. This sample carries roughly 120,000 clones, 75% to 80% of them seen once, and the ten largest clones take approximately 5.2%. The specimen comprised peripheral blood, sampled from a patient treated with radiotherapy plus ipilimumab. Receptors originate from a human donor with non-small cell lung cancer who had a partial response to radiotherapy plus ipilimumab.

The chain uses TRBV28 and TRBJ2-1; TRBD1 matches at 7 bases. J was trimmed by 8 bases and V by 5 bases; bases with no gene match: 3. CDR1 is MDHEN and CDR2 is SYDVKM in the germline V gene. The CDR3 consists of 12 residues. CDR3 bases: TGTGCCAGCAGTCGACAGGGATATGAGCAGTTCTTC. Translated: CASSRQGYEQFF.

This chain uses TRBV25-1 with TRBJ2-3; 7 nucleotides align to TRBD1. Germline assignment: CDR1 MGHDK and CDR2 SYGVNS. V lost 1 base to trimming and J lost 6 bases; unmatched junction nucleotides: 10. There are 16 residues in the CDR3. In DNA form, the CDR3 reads TGTGCCAGCAGTGAATCGAGTAGGGGGCGCAGGGATACGCAGTATTTT. It encodes CASSESSRGRRDTQYF.

V is TRBV5-1 and J is TRBJ2-3, with D possibly being TRBD1 (5 bases). Germline lookup yields CDR1 SGHRS and CDR2 YFSETQ. This CDR3 comprises 14 residues. Between the trimmed V and J ends, which lost 3 bases and 6 bases, there was a span of 14 bases. As DNA, the CDR3 is TGCGCCAGCAGCTCCCCCTACAGACAGGATACGCAGTATTTT. This encodes CASSSPYRQDTQYF.

The chain uses TRBV11-2 and TRBJ2-7; D may be TRBD1 (6 bases). CDR3 length: 14 amino acids. V shed 3 bases and J shed 5 bases, with 14 bases lying between them. CDR1 and CDR2 from the germline V gene are SGHAT and FQNNGV. This CDR3 is CASSLTQGTHEQYF. In DNA form, the CDR3 reads TGTGCCAGCAGCTTGACACAGGGAACCCACGAGCAGTACTTC.

This chain joins TRBV4-3 and TRBJ2-6; possibly TRBD2 for D (5 bases). CDR1 LGHNA and CDR2 YSLEER come from the germline V gene. Between the trimmed V and J ends, which lost 3 bases and 0 bases, there was a span of 9 bases. The CDR3 has 16 amino acids. CDR3 sequence reads: CASSQRATSGANVLTF. The CDR3 DNA reads TGCGCCAGCAGCCAGCGGGCGACCTCTGGGGCCAACGTCCTGACTTTC.

This clone was found a few times. The gene calls are TRBV6-5 and TRBJ2-1; 8 bases match TRBD2. Trimming at V came to 4 bases and at J to 5 bases, leaving 10 bases not matched to a gene. CDR1 and CDR2 from the germline V gene are MNHEY and SVGAGI. The CDR3 totals 16 residues. The DNA of the CDR3 is TGTGCCAGCAGTTTATTCACGGGAGGGAACCACAATGAGCAGTTCTTC. Translated, it gives CASSLFTGGNHNEQFF.